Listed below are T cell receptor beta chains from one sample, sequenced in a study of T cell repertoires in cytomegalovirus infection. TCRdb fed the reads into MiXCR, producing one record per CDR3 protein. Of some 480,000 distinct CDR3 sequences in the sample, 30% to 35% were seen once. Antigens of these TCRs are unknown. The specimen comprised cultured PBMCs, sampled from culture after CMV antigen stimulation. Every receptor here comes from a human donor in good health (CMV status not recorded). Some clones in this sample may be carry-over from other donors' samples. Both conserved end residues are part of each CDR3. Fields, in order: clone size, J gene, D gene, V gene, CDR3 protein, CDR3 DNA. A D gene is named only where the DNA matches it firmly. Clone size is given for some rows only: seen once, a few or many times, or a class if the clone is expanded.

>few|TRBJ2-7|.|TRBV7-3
CASSLRASYEQYF
TGTGCCAGCAGCTTAAGAGCATCCTACGAGCAGTACTTC
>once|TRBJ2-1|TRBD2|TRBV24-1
CATSDLGGTSGSGSGEQFF
TGTGCCACCAGTGATTTAGGTGGGACTAGCGGGAGCGGTTCGGGTGAGCAGTTCTTC
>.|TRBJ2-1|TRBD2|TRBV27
CASRTSGTNEQFF
TGTGCCAGCCGGACTAGCGGGACGAATGAGCAGTTCTTC
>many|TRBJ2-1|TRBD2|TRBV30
CAWTPLTSGILNEQFF
TGTGCCTGGACCCCCCTCACTAGCGGGATACTTAATGAGCAGTTCTTC
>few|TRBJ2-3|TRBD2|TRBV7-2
CASTMTGGDTDTQYF
TGTGCCAGCACCATGACGGGAGGAGACACAGATACGCAGTATTTT
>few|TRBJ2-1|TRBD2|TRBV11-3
CASSPRRAAGLAGGYNEQFF
TGTGCCAGCAGCCCCCGTAGGGCAGCTGGACTAGCGGGAGGTTACAATGAGCAGTTCTTC
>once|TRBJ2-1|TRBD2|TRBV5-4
CASSLGGLAGEGAKFF
TGTGCCAGCAGCTTGGGGGGACTAGCGGGAGAGGGAGCCAAGTTCTTC
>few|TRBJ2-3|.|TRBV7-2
CASSLRTSTDTQYF
TGTGCCAGCAGCTTACGGACTAGCACAGATACGCAGTATTTT
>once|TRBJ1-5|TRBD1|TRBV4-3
CASSQDSGTGSQPQHF
TGCGCCAGCAGCCAAGATTCCGGGACAGGGAGTCAGCCCCAGCATTTT
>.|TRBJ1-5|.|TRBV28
CASLGGYQAQHF
TGTGCCAGCCTTGGGGGGTATCAGGCCCAGCATTTT
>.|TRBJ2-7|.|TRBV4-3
CASSPGANSYEQYF
TGCGCCAGCAGCCCCGGGGCCAACTCCTACGAGCAGTACTTC
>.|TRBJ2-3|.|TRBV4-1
CASSQETAPTDTQYF
TGCGCCAGCAGCCAGGAAACGGCCCCCACAGATACGCAGTATTTT
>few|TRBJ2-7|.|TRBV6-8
CASSPGVYEQYF
TGTGCCAGCAGTCCAGGGGTATACGAGCAGTACTTC
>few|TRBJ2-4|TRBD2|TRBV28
CASRVSGGLGIQYF
TGTGCCAGCAGGGTTAGCGGGGGGCTGGGCATTCAGTACTTC
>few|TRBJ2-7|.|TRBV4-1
CASSQHPESYEQYF
TGCGCCAGCAGCCAACACCCCGAGTCCTACGAGCAGTACTTC
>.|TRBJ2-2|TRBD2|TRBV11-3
CASSFRGSFPGELFF
TGTGCCAGCAGCTTTCGCGGGAGCTTCCCCGGGGAGCTGTTTTTT
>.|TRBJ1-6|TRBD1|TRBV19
CASSTDRGGSPLHF
TGTGCCAGTAGTACGGACAGGGGTGGATCACCCCTCCACTTT
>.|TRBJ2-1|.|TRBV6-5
CASSTRGTNNEQFF
TGTGCCAGCAGTACCCGGGGGACAAACAATGAGCAGTTCTTC
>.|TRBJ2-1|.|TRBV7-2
CASSLNRDNEQFF
TGTGCCAGCAGCCTAAATAGGGACAATGAGCAGTTCTTC
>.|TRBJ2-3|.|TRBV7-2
CASSLVGPGDTQYF
TGTGCCAGCAGCTTAGTCGGACCGGGGGATACGCAGTATTTT
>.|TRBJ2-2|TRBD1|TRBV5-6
CASSLADRVNTGELFF
TGTGCCAGCAGCTTGGCCGACAGGGTGAACACCGGGGAGCTGTTTTTT
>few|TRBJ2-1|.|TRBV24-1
CATSDWDAANEQFF
TGTGCCACCAGTGATTGGGACGCGGCCAATGAGCAGTTCTTC
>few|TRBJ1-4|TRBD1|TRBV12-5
CASAPGQGGEKLFF
TGTGCTAGTGCACCGGGACAGGGAGGAGAAAAACTGTTTTTT
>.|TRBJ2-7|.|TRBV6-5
CASRSTPRVTGEQYF
TGTGCCAGTAGATCAACCCCCCGGGTGACGGGCGAGCAGTACTTC
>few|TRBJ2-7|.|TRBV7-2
CASSYSEGSMKQYF
TGTGCCAGCAGCTATTCGGAGGGATCGATGAAGCAGTACTTC
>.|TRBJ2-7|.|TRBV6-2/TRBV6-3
CASSYPRGESYEQYF
TGTGCCAGCAGTTACCCCAGGGGGGAAAGCTACGAGCAGTACTTC
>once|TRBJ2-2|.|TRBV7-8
CASSFGTFTGELFF
TGTGCCAGCAGCTTCGGGACGTTCACCGGGGAGCTGTTTTTT
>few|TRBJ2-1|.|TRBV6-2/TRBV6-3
CASRNRLVYNEQFF
TGTGCCAGCAGGAATCGACTTGTCTACAATGAGCAGTTCTTC
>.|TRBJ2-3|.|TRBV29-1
CSVEFPRAISDTQYF
TGCAGCGTTGAATTTCCCAGGGCGATTTCAGATACGCAGTATTTT
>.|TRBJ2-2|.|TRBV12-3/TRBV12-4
CASSLRESGELFF
TGTGCCAGCAGTCTCAGGGAATCCGGGGAGCTGTTTTTT
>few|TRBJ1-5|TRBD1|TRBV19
CASSPRDRVNQPQHF
TGTGCCAGTAGTCCCCGAGACAGGGTCAATCAGCCCCAGCATTTT